This TCR beta chain appears in the sequencing data of a study of cytomegalovirus exposure and HLA in healthy donors. Primers: 60 Vbeta forward and 13 Jbeta reverse. The method was immunoSEQ multiplex PCR; TCRdb's version includes in-frame clones alone and lacks a portion of them. The sample has 90,000 to 120,000 clones, approximately 79% seen once. The CDR3 spans 12 residues. Germline V gene data show CDR1 as ENHRY and CDR2 as SYGVKD. The clonotype originates from a man younger than 35 in good health and CMV-seronegative. Sample: PBMCs. This chain links TRBV10-3 with TRBJ1-6; possible D gene TRBD1, 5 bases. The CDR3: CATSGTNSPLHF. CDR3 sequence (DNA): TGTGCAACAAGCGGGACCAATTCACCCCTCCACTTT.